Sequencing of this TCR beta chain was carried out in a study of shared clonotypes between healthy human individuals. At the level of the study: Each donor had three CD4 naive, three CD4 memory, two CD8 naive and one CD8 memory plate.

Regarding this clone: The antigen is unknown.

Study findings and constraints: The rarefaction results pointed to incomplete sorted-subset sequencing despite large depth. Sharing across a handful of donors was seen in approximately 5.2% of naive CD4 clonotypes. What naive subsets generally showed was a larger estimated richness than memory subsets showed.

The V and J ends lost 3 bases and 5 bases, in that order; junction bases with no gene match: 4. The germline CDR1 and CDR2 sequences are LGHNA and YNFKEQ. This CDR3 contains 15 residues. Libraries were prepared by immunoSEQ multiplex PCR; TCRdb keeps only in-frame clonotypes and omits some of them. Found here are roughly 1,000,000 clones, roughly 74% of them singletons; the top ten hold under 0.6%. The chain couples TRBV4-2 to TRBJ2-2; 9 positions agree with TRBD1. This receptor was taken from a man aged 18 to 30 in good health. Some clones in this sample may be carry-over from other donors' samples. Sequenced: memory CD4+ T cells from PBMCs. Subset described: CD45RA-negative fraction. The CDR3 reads CASSQGQGRTGELFF. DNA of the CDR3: TGTGCCAGCAGCCAGGGACAGGGAAGAACCGGGGAGCTGTTTTTT.